This TCR beta chain was documented in a study of shared clonotypes between healthy human individuals. Positively selected for CCR7, the CD45RO-negative cells used as naive CD8 cells excluded terminally differentiated effector memory CD45RA+ cells. V lost 4 bases and J lost 3, with 19 bases in between. The CDR3 totals 16 residues. Germline CDR1 is SSHAT and CDR2 is FNYEAQ (reference sequence). Deep was the level used in running the assay. Replicate PCRs from sorted subsets contained about 0.2 ug DNA, which is tens of thousands of T cell genomes. Repertoires were generated with immunoSEQ multiplex PCR, while TCRdb's copy carries only in-frame clones and drops some. The sample holds over 2,000,000 clones, 93% seen once.

The chain combines TRBV7-7 with TRBJ2-7; D gene ambiguous. This TCR was sampled from a man aged 18 to 29 in good health. Some clones in this sample may be carry-over from other donors' samples. What was sequenced was naive CD8+ T cells from PBMCs. The DNA for the CDR3 is TGTGCCAGCAGCTGCTCCGTAGGATCCTTTTTCTACGAGCAGTACTTC. Translated: CASSCSVGSFFYEQYF.